This TCR beta chain was sequenced in a study of CXCR3-negative and CXCR3-positive naive CD8 T cells. Across the study: Sequencing gave some 140 million TRB reads overall, about 1.5 +/- 0.3 million per library. Study findings and constraints: Naive cells positive for CXCR3 carried more hydrophobic TRB CDR3s than CXCR3-negative ones. High diversity, comparable across both naive subsets, contrasted with much lower diversity in memory CD8+ cells. With respect to TRBV-TRBJ usage, naive CXCR3-negative and CXCR3-positive cells were similar; memory differed.

Each TRB cDNA library was prepared by 5' RACE (with UMI labels). Following a re-call of the 5' RACE reads, TCRdb has one entry per CDR3 protein and lacks DNA. This sample's table reports fewer than 140,000 distinct CDR3 sequences. Every CD8+ T cell subset underwent triplicate sorting at around 300,000 cells apiece. About this clonotype: The antigen is unknown.

The CDR3 spans 14 residues. Germline CDR1 reads DFQATT; CDR2 reads SNEGSKA (reference sequence). The receptor was derived from a human donor in good health. Some clones in this sample may be carry-over from other donors' samples. Sequencing was done on a sample of naive CXCR3+ CD8+ T cells from blood. Subset here: CD45RO-CCR7+CD27+CD95- naive CD8+ T cells expressing CXCR3 (TNR3+). This chain connects TRBV20-1 to TRBJ2-7. CDR3 sequence reads: CSASPVYPSYEQYF.